Shown below are 27 T cell receptor beta chains from a single sample sequenced in a study of blood T cell repertoires in COVID-19. The repertoire was sequenced with immunoSEQ multiplex PCR; TCRdb's copy has only in-frame clones and lacks some. Of 210,000 or so clones listed, 88% are singletons. Sequenced: PBMCs or T cells enriched from blood (not recorded which). These receptor sequences come from a woman aged 30 to 39 who had been exposed to COVID-19.

The V gene is TRBV2, the J gene TRBJ1-6; 10 bases line up with TRBD1. The germline CDR1 and CDR2 sequences are SNHLY and FYNNEI. V shed 6 bases, J shed 9 bases, and the junction held 8 bases outside the gene matches. This CDR3 region has 15 residues. The CDR3 DNA reads TGTGCCAGCAGCAAAGGGACAGGGGTGACTTCACCCCTCCACTTT. Translation: CASSKGTGVTSPLHF.

V is TRBV7-9 and J is TRBJ1-2, with unresolved D. The CDR3 totals 11 residues. Per germline, CDR1 SEHNR and CDR2 FQNEAQ (reference sequence). V was clipped by 5 bases and J by 4 bases, with 5 bases between them. CDR3 in amino acids: CASSGPYGYTF. In DNA form, the CDR3 reads TGTGCCAGCAGCGGCCCCTATGGCTACACCTTC. Based on the CDR3 plus reference TRBV7-9 and TRBJ1-2, the full variable domain is DTGVSQNPRHKITKRGQNVTFRCDPISEHNRLYWYRQTLGQGPEFLTYFQNEAQLEKSRLLSDRFSAERPKGSFSTLEIQRTEQGDSAMYLCASSGPYGYTFGSGTRLTVV.

The V and J genes are TRBV4-1 and TRBJ2-3; 8 nucleotides line up with TRBD1. Germline loops: CDR1 MGHRA, CDR2 YSYEKL. With V trimmed by 7 bases and J by 0 bases, 9 bases remained unmatched. The CDR3 is 16 amino acids. CDR3 loop: CASKFLRQGSTDTQYF. In nucleotides, the CDR3 is TGCGCCAGCAAGTTTCTCCGACAGGGGAGCACAGATACGCAGTATTTT.

The chain links TRBV30 to TRBJ2-2; D is undetermined. CDR3 size: 13 residues. Germline CDR1 reads GTSNPN; CDR2 reads SVGIG (reference sequence). V was cut by 3 bases and J by 7 bases, with 12 bases left in between. The CDR3 nucleotides are TGTGCCTGGAGCGACTCTTTTCTCGGGGAGCTGTTTTTT. This gives the protein CAWSDSFLGELFF.

The CDR3 here is CATSRDRAAGNTIYF. In DNA, the CDR3 is TGTGCCACCAGCCGTGACAGGGCGGCTGGAAACACCATATATTTT. V is TRBV15 and J is TRBJ1-3, with 7 positions matching TRBD1. Germline V lookup: CDR1 LNHNV, CDR2 YYDKDF (reference sequence). The J segment lost 2 bases and the V segment lost 5 bases, leaving 6 bases of the junction unmatched. CDR3 length equals 15 residues.

V gene TRBV19 combines with J gene TRBJ1-1; maybe TRBD1 (6 bases). The CDR3 covers 14 residues. With 6 bases removed from V and 0 bases from J, the gap between germline ends came to 11 bases. CDR1 is LNHDA and CDR2 is SQIVND in the germline V gene (reference sequence). CDR3: CASRKQGLNTEAFF. For the CDR3, the DNA is TGTGCCAGTAGGAAACAGGGTTTGAACACTGAAGCTTTCTTT.

The CDR3 here is CASTPRREVPDTQYF. In nucleotides, the CDR3 is TGTGCCAGTACCCCTCGGCGGGAGGTCCCAGATACGCAGTATTTT. The chain has TRBV19 and TRBJ2-3; 8 nucleotides match TRBD2. The CDR3 is 15 amino acids. With V trimmed by 7 bases and J by 4 bases, 10 bases remained unmatched. Per the germline V gene, CDR1 is LNHDA and CDR2 is SQIVND (reference sequence).

The J gene is TRBJ2-3, the V gene TRBV9, with 12 nucleotides matching TRBD2. Trimming cost V 0 bases and J 5 bases; bases outside gene matches: 4. Germline V gene data show CDR1 as SGDLS and CDR2 as YYNGEE. The CDR3 runs to 16 residues. The CDR3 reads CASSVGLAGGIDTQYF. DNA of the CDR3: TGTGCCAGCAGCGTAGGTCTAGCGGGAGGGATAGATACGCAGTATTTT. The complete variable domain, with remaining parts taken from reference TRBV9 and TRBJ2-3, reads DSGVTQTPKHLITATGQRVTLRCSPRSGDLSVYWYQQSLDQGLQFLIQYYNGEERAKGNILERFSAQQFPDLHSELNLSSLELGDSALYFCASSVGLAGGIDTQYFGPGTRLTVL.

The gene calls are TRBV12-5 and TRBJ1-1, with 7 bases aligning to TRBD1. The CDR3 totals 13 residues. Germline V lookup: CDR1 LGHNT, CDR2 FRNRAP. V shed 5 bases and J 4 bases; nucleotides not matched to a gene: 4. CDR3 bases: TGTGCTAGTGGTACAGGGGACGGCACTGAAGCTTTCTTT. Its protein product is CASGTGDGTEAFF.

The V and J genes are TRBV18 and TRBJ1-4, with D possibly TRBD1 on 5 matching bases. Germline-derived CDR1 and CDR2 are KGHSH and LQKENI. This CDR3 has 16 residues. V shed 5 bases and J shed 6 bases, with 19 bases lying between them. This chain's CDR3 is CASSAGYRTGDEKLFF. The CDR3 DNA reads as TGTGCCAGCTCAGCAGGGTATAGGACCGGAGATGAAAAACTGTTTTTT.

V is TRBV24-1 and J is TRBJ1-2; 9 bases line up with TRBD1. There are 16 residues in the CDR3. Germline values: CDR1 KGHDR, CDR2 SFDVKD. The ends lost 5 bases at V and 3 bases at J; junction bases unmatched: 9. This CDR3 is CATSAETGGADYGYTF. In nucleotides, the CDR3 is TGTGCCACCAGTGCCGAGACAGGGGGGGCGGACTATGGCTACACCTTC.

The V and J genes are TRBV9 and TRBJ2-7; a weak D match, TRBD2 (6 bases). The CDR3 has 15 amino acids. The germline V and J ends were trimmed by 3 bases and 3 bases, with 16 bases remaining between them. The V gene's germline CDR1 is SGDLS and CDR2 YYNGEE. DNA for the CDR3: TGTGCCAGCAGCGCCGGGACTTCGAAACACTACGAGCAGTACTTC. Its protein product is CASSAGTSKHYEQYF.

J is TRBJ2-3 and V is TRBV12-5; D ambiguous. The CDR3 sequence is 13 residues long. Trimming cost V 1 base and J 4 bases, with 6 bases left between them. In germline, CDR1 is LGHNT, CDR2 FRNRAP. As DNA, the CDR3 is TGTGCTAGTGGTTTGGCCCGTGCAGATACGCAGTATTTT. Its protein product is CASGLARADTQYF.

The chain uses TRBV5-1 and TRBJ1-2; a possible D gene is TRBD1 (6 bases). Germline lookup yields CDR1 SGHRS and CDR2 YFSETQ. The CDR3 extends over 16 amino acids. V was pared by 5 bases and J by 4 bases, with 21 bases between. DNA for the CDR3: TGCGCCAGCAGTCAAAAGAATTTCAGGGGTGGCTATGGCTACACCTTC. Translating it yields CASSQKNFRGGYGYTF.

In this sample, this clone turned up once. The chain uses TRBV27 and TRBJ1-2; 7 nucleotides match TRBD1. CDR3 length: 13 amino acids. Per germline, CDR1 MNHEY and CDR2 SMNVEV (reference sequence). Germline trimming cut 5 bases from V and 4 bases from J; bases unmatched to any gene: 4. DNA for the CDR3: TGTGCCAGCAGTACCCCAGGGGGCTATGGCTACACCTTC. Its protein is CASSTPGGYGYTF.

The chain carries TRBV27 and TRBJ1-1, with a possible D match to TRBD1 (6 bases). CDR3 size: 13 residues. V was pared by 5 bases and J by 3 bases, with 10 bases between. Germline CDR1 is MNHEY and CDR2 is SMNVEV (reference sequence). DNA for the CDR3: TGTGCCAGCAGTCTGGACAGCGACACTGAAGCTTTCTTT. As protein: CASSLDSDTEAFF.

This chain uses TRBV5-6 with TRBJ2-2; D possibly corresponds to TRBD2 (5 bases). Germline CDR1 reads SGHDT; CDR2 reads YYEEEE. V was cut by 0 bases and J by 0 bases, with 9 bases left in between. The CDR3 runs to 16 residues. The CDR3 nucleotides are TGTGCCAGCAGCTTGGCTGAGGGAACGAACACCGGGGAGCTGTTTTTT. Protein sequence: CASSLAEGTNTGELFF.

The chain has TRBV18 and TRBJ2-5, with D tentatively TRBD2 (6 bases). CDR3 length: 14 amino acids. V gave up 6 bases and J gave up 5 bases, with 16 bases separating them. The germline V gene encodes CDR1 KGHSH and CDR2 LQKENI. The CDR3 nucleotides are TGTGCCAGCTCCTCAAGACTAGTAGGGGAGACCCAGTACTTC. Encoded protein: CASSSRLVGETQYF.

This rearrangement joins TRBV28 to TRBJ2-1; 16 bases align to TRBD2. CDR3 length equals 18 residues. Germline V CDR1 and CDR2: MDHEN, SYDVKM. V shed 5 bases and J 1 base; nucleotides not matched to a gene: 5. CDR3 protein: CASSPTGLAGGSYNEQFF. CDR3 DNA sequence: TGTGCCAGCAGTCCCACGGGACTAGCGGGAGGGTCCTACAATGAGCAGTTCTTC. Complete variable domain (other parts from reference TRBV28 and TRBJ2-1): DVKVTQSSRYLVKRTGEKVFLECVQDMDHENMFWYRQDPGLGLRLIYFSYDVKMKEKGDIPEGYSVSREKKERFSLILESASTNQTSMYLCASSPTGLAGGSYNEQFFGPGTRLTVL.

V gene TRBV4-1 combines with J gene TRBJ1-2; D is perhaps TRBD1 (5 bases). This CDR3 comprises 16 residues. Trimming removed 2 bases at V and 2 bases at J, with 15 bases between. Looked up from germline, CDR1 is MGHRA and CDR2 is YSYEKL. The CDR3 DNA sequence: TGCGCCAGCAGCCAACCTTTGACAGTCCAAAACTATGGCTACACCTTC. Amino acids: CASSQPLTVQNYGYTF.

This chain links TRBV18 with TRBJ1-1; 7 bases align to TRBD1. V dropped 6 bases and J dropped 1; count of bases not matched to a gene: 5. Germline CDR1 KGHSH, CDR2 LQKENI. The CDR3 covers 14 residues. CDR3 residues: CASSGTASNTEAFF. As DNA, the CDR3 is TGTGCCAGCTCCGGGACAGCATCGAACACTGAAGCTTTCTTT.

A few counts support this clone. The genes are TRBV7-9 and TRBJ1-2, with 7 bases identical to TRBD1. Germline CDR1 reads SEHNR; CDR2 reads FQNEAQ (reference sequence). V shed 8 bases, J shed 5 bases, and the junction held 14 bases outside the gene matches. This CDR3 is 15 amino acids long. CDR3 in DNA: TGTGCCAGCTCAGCTTCTCGGGACAGAGAGTATGGCTACACCTTC. Translated, it gives CASSASRDREYGYTF.

Only one count was recorded for this clone. The J gene is TRBJ2-4, the V gene TRBV19; 8 bases are a match to TRBD2. With V trimmed by 1 base and J by 8 bases, 7 bases remained unmatched. Germline V gene lookup returns CDR1 LNHDA and CDR2 SQIVND (reference sequence). The CDR3 loop spans 15 amino acids. The chain's CDR3 is CASSIAGGSGYIQYF. The CDR3 coding sequence is TGTGCCAGTAGTATAGCGGGGGGGTCGGGTTACATTCAGTACTTC.

The chain is built from TRBV6-1 and TRBJ2-2; perhaps TRBD1 as D (5 bases). The CDR3 runs to 18 residues. CDR1 MNHNS and CDR2 SASEGT come from the germline V gene. Trimming removed 4 bases at V and 2 bases at J, with 20 bases between. Here the CDR3 reads CASSVAPLRTLNTGELFF. The CDR3 DNA sequence: TGTGCCAGCAGTGTAGCCCCCCTGAGGACACTCAACACCGGGGAGCTGTTTTTT.

The chain is built from TRBV5-1 and TRBJ2-1, with D perhaps matching TRBD2 (5 bases). This CDR3 contains 17 residues. The V end was cut by 0 bases, the J end by 1 base, with 14 bases between. CDR1 and CDR2 (germline): SGHRS, YFSETQ. In DNA, the CDR3 is TGCGCCAGCAGCTTGGCCGTCGGGCTAGCATCCTACAATGAGCAGTTCTTC. Encoded protein: CASSLAVGLASYNEQFF.

This clone was counted a single time. V and J are TRBV14 and TRBJ1-2; tentatively, D is TRBD1 (6 bases). Trimming took 5 bases from V and 5 from J, leaving 12 bases between them. This CDR3 is built from 13 residues. In germline, CDR1 is SGHDN, CDR2 FVKESK. CDR3 DNA: TGTGCCAGCAGCTTAACAGGGTTTTATGGCTACACCTTC. Its translation: CASSLTGFYGYTF.

The genes are TRBV11-3 and TRBJ2-1; the match to TRBD1 covers 9 bases. Trimming at V came to 8 bases and at J to 2 bases, leaving 4 bases not matched to a gene. The germline CDR1 and CDR2 sequences are SGHNT and YENEEA. The CDR3 runs to 14 residues. The CDR3 loop reads CASGQGFPYNEQFF. CDR3 coding DNA: TGTGCCAGCGGACAGGGGTTCCCCTACAATGAGCAGTTCTTC.